The 4 T cell receptor beta chains below all came from one sample that was sequenced in a study of identical twins. TCRdb passed the 5' RACE reads through MiXCR, listing each CDR3 protein once. The data show around 680,000 distinct CDR3 sequences, with over 8.5% seen just once and approximately 0.94% held by the top ten. These data were also reused for a study on yellow fever vaccine responses in identical twins.

Specimen: PBMCs. These receptors came from a young woman in good health.

V is TRBV12-3 or TRBV12-4 and J is TRBJ2-7, with D hard to call. This CDR3 has 14 residues. Trimming removed 4 bases from V and 5 bases from J, with 15 bases in between. CDR3: CASSSVAPSDEQYF. CDR3 DNA: TGTGCCAGCAGTTCTGTCGCCCCGAGCGACGAGCAGTACTTC.

This clonotype has only a few counts. The gene calls are TRBV5-1 and TRBJ2-7; weak D call: TRBD1 (6 bases). V was cut by 3 bases and J by 0 bases, with 10 bases left in between. Looked up from germline, CDR1 is SGHRS and CDR2 is YFSETQ. The CDR3 spans 14 residues. The CDR3 protein is CASSSGHDSYEQYF. The CDR3 DNA is TGCGCCAGCAGCTCGGGACACGACTCCTACGAGCAGTACTTC.

This clonotype was observed at least ten times. The chain carries TRBV29-1 and TRBJ2-3; D ambiguous. The V end was cut by 4 bases, the J end by 6 bases, with 14 bases between. The CDR3 totals 13 residues. Germline V gene lookup returns CDR1 SQVTM and CDR2 ANQGSEA. The CDR3: CSVVFRPGDTQYF. Here the CDR3 DNA reads TGCAGCGTTGTCTTCCGCCCCGGGGATACGCAGTATTTT.

This clonotype was counted at least ten times. The V call is TRBV27, the J call TRBJ2-3; 12 bases line up with TRBD1. Germline CDR1 reads MNHEY; CDR2 reads SMNVEV (reference sequence). The J segment lost 11 bases and the V segment lost 6 bases, leaving 12 bases of the junction unmatched. CDR3 size: 15 residues. For the CDR3, the DNA is TGTGCCAGCAGGCCTCCCGGGACAGGGGGCGTTAAGCAGTATTTT. It specifies CASRPPGTGGVKQYF.